The 20 T cell receptor beta chains listed next were all sequenced from one sample in a study of neurological immune-mediated disorders. TCRdb passed the 5' RACE reads through MiXCR, listing each CDR3 protein once. The sample holds more than 30,000 distinct CDR3 sequences; about an eighth are singletons and the top ten take 4% to 5.5%. This sample's time point: technical triplicate 2. Sequenced sample: CD4+ T cells from blood. These receptors were obtained from a female donor with HTLV-1-associated myelopathy (HAM/TSP).

At least ten counts were recorded for this clonotype. V is TRBV7-3 and J is TRBJ1-5, with TRBD1 matching 8 bases. The CDR3 covers 14 residues. The V and J ends lost 3 bases and 6 bases, in that order; junction bases with no gene match: 4. Germline assignment: CDR1 SGHTA and CDR2 FQGTGA. Here the CDR3 DNA reads TGTGCCAGCAGCTTGACAGGGGAAGGTCAGCCCCAGCATTTT. Amino acids: CASSLTGEGQPQHF.

At least ten counts were recorded for this clonotype. The J gene is TRBJ2-4, the V gene TRBV7-9, with D maybe TRBD2 (5 bases). This CDR3 has 20 residues. The germline CDR1 and CDR2 sequences are SEHNR and FQNEAQ (reference sequence). The V and J ends lost 1 base and 4 bases respectively, with 26 bases between them. The CDR3 DNA reads TGTGCCAGCAGCTTAGTTTCCGGAGGCGACCCTCTAAAGCGGAAAAACATTCAGTACTTC. Translated, it gives CASSLVSGGDPLKRKNIQYF.

This clonotype is categorized as medium-sized (0.01 to 0.1%). CDR3 protein: CASSAASGRAHSYEQYF. CDR3 nucleotides: TGTGCCAGCAGCGCCGCTAGCGGGAGGGCCCACTCCTACGAGCAGTACTTC. V usage is TRBV7-9 and J usage is TRBJ2-7; 12 positions agree with TRBD2. Germline V gene lookup returns CDR1 SEHNR and CDR2 FQNEAQ (reference sequence). CDR3 length: 17 residues. V shed 5 bases, J shed 0 bases, and the junction held 8 bases outside the gene matches.

This clonotype was recorded at least ten times. This chain links TRBV18 with TRBJ1-5, with TRBD1 as a possible D gene (6 bases). The CDR3 runs to 15 residues. CDR1 is KGHSH, CDR2 LQKENI, per germline. Trimming cost V 5 bases and J 4 bases, with 15 bases left between them. CDR3 sequence: CASSSGGGPNQPQHF. CDR3 DNA sequence: TGTGCCAGCTCATCAGGAGGGGGTCCTAATCAGCCCCAGCATTTT.

At least ten counts were recorded for this clonotype. This rearrangement joins TRBV20-1 to TRBJ2-7; 8 bases fit TRBD1. The germline gives CDR1 DFQATT, CDR2 SNEGSKA (reference sequence). Trimming at V came to 6 bases and at J to 4 bases, leaving 5 bases not matched to a gene. This CDR3 is built from 12 residues. The CDR3 spells CSAKTGVYEQYF. The CDR3 bases are TGCAGTGCGAAGACAGGGGTGTACGAGCAGTACTTC.

This clonotype was seen many times. The chain carries TRBV28 and TRBJ1-4; 7 bases fit TRBD1. The germline V gene encodes CDR1 MDHEN and CDR2 SYDVKM. After removal of 4 bases from V and 3 bases from J, the junction contained 11 bases not matched to a gene. This CDR3 comprises 17 residues. CDR3 nucleotide sequence: TGTGCCAGCAGTTCATGGGGGACAGCGGGTTCTAATGAAAAACTGTTTTTT. Its protein product is CASSSWGTAGSNEKLFF. The full variable domain, in which reference TRBV28 and TRBJ1-4 provide the parts outside the CDR3, is DVKVTQSSRYLVKRTGEKVFLECVQDMDHENMFWYRQDPGLGLRLIYFSYDVKMKEKGDIPEGYSVSREKKERFSLILESASTNQTSMYLCASSSWGTAGSNEKLFFGSGTQLSVL.

This clonotype was seen repeatedly, ten times or more. This chain uses TRBV20-1 with TRBJ1-5; TRBD1 matches at 8 bases. Germline assignment: CDR1 DFQATT and CDR2 SNEGSKA (reference sequence). This CDR3 contains 15 residues. V trimming: 0 bases; J trimming: 0 bases; junction bases outside the gene matches: 1. DNA of the CDR3: TGCAGTGCTAGAGATGACAGGGGTAGCAATCAGCCCCAGCATTTT. Its translation is CSARDDRGSNQPQHF.

This clonotype was counted ten times or more. The chain carries TRBV24-1 and TRBJ2-5; 11 bases align to TRBD2. The CDR3 runs 16 residues. V dropped 3 bases and J dropped 4; count of bases not matched to a gene: 6. The germline V gene encodes CDR1 KGHDR and CDR2 SFDVKD. This CDR3 reads CATSDPGLAGLETQYF. The CDR3 bases are TGTGCCACCAGTGATCCCGGACTAGCGGGTCTAGAGACCCAGTACTTC.

This rearrangement joins TRBV18 to TRBJ2-1; 12 positions agree with TRBD2. The V gene end was trimmed by 4 bases and the J gene end by 0 bases; junction bases not matched to a gene: 10. Looked up from germline, CDR1 is KGHSH and CDR2 is LQKENI. The CDR3 has 19 residues. The CDR3: CASSLRTSGELSSYNEQFF. The CDR3 DNA follows: TGTGCCAGCTCACTCCGGACTAGCGGGGAGCTATCCTCCTACAATGAGCAGTTCTTC.

In its sample, this clonotype was seen many times. This chain uses TRBV2 with TRBJ2-7; D might be TRBD1 (6 bases). In germline, CDR1 is SNHLY, CDR2 FYNNEI. The CDR3 is made up of 15 amino acids. Trimming stripped 3 bases from V and 0 bases from J, with 12 bases between. The CDR3 sequence: CASSEGDTYSYEQYF. In DNA form, the CDR3 reads TGTGCCAGCAGTGAGGGGGACACCTACTCCTACGAGCAGTACTTC.

Many counts were recorded for this clonotype. This chain links TRBV5-1 with TRBJ2-3; D is undetermined. The CDR3 is 14 residues long. Trimming pared 4 bases from V and 4 bases from J, leaving 13 bases between. Germline V gene data show CDR1 as SGHRS and CDR2 as YFSETQ. The CDR3 DNA sequence: TGCGCCAGCAGCCTAACCCCTGCGGCAGATACGCAGTATTTT. Protein product: CASSLTPAADTQYF.

This clonotype came up many times. The V call is TRBV7-2, the J call TRBJ1-5; D gene unclear. Germline V gene sequence: CDR1 SGHTA, CDR2 FQGNSA. The CDR3 contains 13 residues. With 2 bases removed from V and 7 bases from J, the gap between germline ends came to 9 bases. The CDR3 spells CASSLHDGQPQHF. DNA for the CDR3: TGTGCCAGCAGCTTACATGACGGCCAGCCCCAGCATTTT.

This clonotype has a count of ten or more. The CDR3 DNA follows: TGTGCCAGCAGCCAAGATGGAGCGGGAGTAAGCAATGAGCAGTTCTTC. The encoded protein is CASSQDGAGVSNEQFF. The chain uses TRBV4-2 and TRBJ2-1; TRBD2 matches at 8 bases. Trimming at V came to 0 bases and at J to 6 bases, leaving 7 bases not matched to a gene. CDR1 is LGHNA, CDR2 YNFKEQ, per germline. This CDR3 has 16 residues.

In its sample, this clonotype is medium-sized. The V and J genes are TRBV7-2 and TRBJ2-4; a possible D gene is TRBD1 (6 bases). V dropped 5 bases and J dropped 5 bases, with 10 bases sitting between them. This CDR3 is 13 amino acids long. Germline CDR1 SGHTA, CDR2 FQGNSA. CDR3 bases: TGTGCCAGCAGCAGAGGACAGCAAAACATTCAGTACTTC. It is translated as CASSRGQQNIQYF.

The table lists this clonotype with many counts. The V call is TRBV6-5, the J call TRBJ1-3; D unclear. CDR1 and CDR2 from the germline V gene are MNHEY and SVGAGI. This CDR3 region has 14 residues. The V end was cut by 7 bases, the J end by 3 bases, with 13 bases between. The CDR3 nucleotides read TGTGCCAGCACCACTGATCCGAGTGGAAACACCATATATTTT. This gives the protein CASTTDPSGNTIYF.

This clonotype was observed many times. V usage is TRBV18 and J usage is TRBJ2-7, with D perhaps TRBD2 (6 bases). Between the trimmed V and J ends, which lost 0 bases and 7 bases, there was a span of 10 bases. CDR1 and CDR2 (germline): KGHSH, LQKENI. The CDR3 is 13 residues long. The CDR3: CASSPPTSGEQYF. DNA of the CDR3: TGTGCCAGCTCACCACCGACCAGCGGGGAGCAGTACTTC.

This clonotype has ten or more counts. The chain links TRBV6-2 or TRBV6-3 to TRBJ2-1; the match to TRBD2 covers 11 bases. The CDR3 is 13 residues long. After removal of 10 bases from V and 8 bases from J, the junction contained 7 bases not matched to a gene. Per germline, CDR1 MNHEY and CDR2 SVGEGT. CDR3 sequence reads: CATKTSGVYEQFF. DNA of the CDR3: TGTGCCACCAAGACTAGCGGGGTCTATGAGCAGTTCTTC.

This clonotype was detected ten times or more. The rearrangement uses TRBV7-2 and TRBJ2-5; no reliable D call. The V gene's germline CDR1 is SGHTA and CDR2 FQGNSA. V lost 0 bases, J lost 4 bases, and 6 bases lay in between. The CDR3 length is 13 residues. The CDR3 bases are TGTGCCAGCAGCTTAGCGCCGGGAGAGACCCAGTACTTC. Translation: CASSLAPGETQYF.

This chain links TRBV19 with TRBJ2-3; D ambiguous. The CDR3 is made up of 13 amino acids. CDR1 and CDR2 (germline): LNHDA, SQIVND (reference sequence). V lost 4 bases, J lost 2 bases, and 7 bases lay in between. The CDR3 coding sequence is TGTGCCAGTAGTAATCGAGACACAGATACGCAGTATTTT. Protein product: CASSNRDTDTQYF.

This clonotype was seen many times. CDR3 sequence reads: CSARPVRSYNEQFF. The CDR3, as DNA: TGCAGTGCCAGACCCGTCCGGTCCTACAATGAGCAGTTCTTC. The chain uses TRBV20-1 and TRBJ2-1; D remains ambiguous. V lost 6 bases to trimming and J lost 1 base, with 13 bases between them. Germline CDR1 reads DFQATT; CDR2 reads SNEGSKA (reference sequence). CDR3 length: 14 amino acids.